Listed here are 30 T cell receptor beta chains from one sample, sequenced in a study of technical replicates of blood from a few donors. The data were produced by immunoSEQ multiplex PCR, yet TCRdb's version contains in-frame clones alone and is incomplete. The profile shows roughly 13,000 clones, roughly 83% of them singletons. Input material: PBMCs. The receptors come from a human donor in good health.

CDR3 sequence: CASSSPGTGGDNEQFF. In DNA, the CDR3 is TGTGCCAGCAGTTCCCCCGGGACAGGGGGAGACAATGAGCAGTTCTTC. V is TRBV28 and J is TRBJ2-1; TRBD1 matches at 11 bases. CDR3 size: 16 residues. Germline values: CDR1 MDHEN, CDR2 SYDVKM. J was trimmed by 5 bases and V by 4 bases; bases with no gene match: 7. The full variable domain, its missing parts supplied by reference TRBV28 and TRBJ2-1, is DVKVTQSSRYLVKRTGEKVFLECVQDMDHENMFWYRQDPGLGLRLIYFSYDVKMKEKGDIPEGYSVSREKKERFSLILESASTNQTSMYLCASSSPGTGGDNEQFFGPGTRLTVL.

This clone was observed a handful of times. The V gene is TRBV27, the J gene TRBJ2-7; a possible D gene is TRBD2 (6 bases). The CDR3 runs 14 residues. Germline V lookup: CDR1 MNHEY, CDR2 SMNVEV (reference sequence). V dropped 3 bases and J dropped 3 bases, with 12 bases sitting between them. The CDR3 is CASSFSGQLYEQYF. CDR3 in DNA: TGTGCCAGCAGTTTTAGCGGTCAGCTCTACGAGCAGTACTTC.

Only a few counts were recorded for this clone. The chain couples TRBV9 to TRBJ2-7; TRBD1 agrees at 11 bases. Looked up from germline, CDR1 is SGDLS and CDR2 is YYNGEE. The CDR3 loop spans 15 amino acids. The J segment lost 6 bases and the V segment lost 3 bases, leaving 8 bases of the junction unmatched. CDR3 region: CASSGGQGALIEQYF. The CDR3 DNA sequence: TGTGCCAGCAGCGGCGGACAGGGGGCGTTAATCGAGCAGTACTTC.

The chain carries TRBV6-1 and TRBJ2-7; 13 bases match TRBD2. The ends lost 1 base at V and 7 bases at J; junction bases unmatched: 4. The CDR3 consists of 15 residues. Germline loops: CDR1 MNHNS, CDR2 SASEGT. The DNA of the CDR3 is TGTGCCAGCAGTGAAGGGACTAGCGGGGGTAAGGAGCAGTACTTC. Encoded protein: CASSEGTSGGKEQYF.

The CDR3 sequence: CASSVRDRVVFF. The CDR3 DNA follows: TGTGCCAGCAGCGTCCGGGACAGGGTGGTGTTCTTC. The chain joins TRBV11-2 to TRBJ2-1; 9 bases are a match to TRBD1. Trimming took 5 bases from V and 15 from J; bases not matched to a gene: 8. This CDR3 contains 12 residues. Germline loops: CDR1 SGHAT, CDR2 FQNNGV.

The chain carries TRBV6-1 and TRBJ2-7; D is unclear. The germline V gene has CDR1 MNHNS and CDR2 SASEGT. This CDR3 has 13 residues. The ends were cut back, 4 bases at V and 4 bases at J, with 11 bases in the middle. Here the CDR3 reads CASSVEQAYEQYF. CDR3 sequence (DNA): TGTGCCAGCAGTGTAGAGCAGGCGTACGAGCAGTACTTC.

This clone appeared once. The CDR3 bases are TGCAGCGCGAGGGACAAAGGGGAGCAGTACTTC. It encodes CSARDKGEQYF. The chain carries TRBV29-1 and TRBJ2-7, with D possibly matching TRBD1 (6 bases). Germline V lookup: CDR1 SQVTM, CDR2 ANQGSEA. V shed 7 bases and J shed 7 bases, with 14 bases lying between them. This CDR3 has 11 residues.

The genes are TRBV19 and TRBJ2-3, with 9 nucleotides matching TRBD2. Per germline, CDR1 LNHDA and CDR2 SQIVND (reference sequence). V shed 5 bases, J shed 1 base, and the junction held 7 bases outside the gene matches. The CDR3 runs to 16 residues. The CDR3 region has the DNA TGTGCCAGTAGTCCCACTAGCGGGTTGGGCACAGATACGCAGTATTTT. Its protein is CASSPTSGLGTDTQYF.

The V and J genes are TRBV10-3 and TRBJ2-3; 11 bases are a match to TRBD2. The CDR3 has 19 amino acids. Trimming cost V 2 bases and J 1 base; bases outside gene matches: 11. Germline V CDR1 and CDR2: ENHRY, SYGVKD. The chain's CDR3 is CAISEGGTSGRHGTDTQYF. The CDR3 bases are TGTGCCATCAGTGAGGGGGGGACTAGCGGAAGACACGGCACAGATACGCAGTATTTT.

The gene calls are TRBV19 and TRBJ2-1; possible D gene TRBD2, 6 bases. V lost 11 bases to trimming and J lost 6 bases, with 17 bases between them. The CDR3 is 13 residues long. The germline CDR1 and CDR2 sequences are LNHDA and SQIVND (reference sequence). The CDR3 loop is CASNGGRGNEQFF. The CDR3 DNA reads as TGTGCCTCAAACGGGGGAAGGGGCAATGAGCAGTTCTTC.

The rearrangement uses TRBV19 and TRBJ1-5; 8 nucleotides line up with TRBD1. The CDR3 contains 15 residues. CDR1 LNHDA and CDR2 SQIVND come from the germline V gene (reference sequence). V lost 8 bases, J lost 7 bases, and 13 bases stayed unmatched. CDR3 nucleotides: TGTGCCAGTGGGGGTAGGACAGGGCGCGGACAGCCCCAGCATTTT. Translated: CASGGRTGRGQPQHF. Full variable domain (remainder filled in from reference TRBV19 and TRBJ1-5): DGGITQSPKYLFRKEGQNVTLSCEQNLNHDAMYWYRQDPGQGLRLIYYSQIVNDFQKGDIAEGYSVSREKKESFPLTVTSAQKNPTAFYLCASGGRTGRGQPQHFGDGTRLSIL.

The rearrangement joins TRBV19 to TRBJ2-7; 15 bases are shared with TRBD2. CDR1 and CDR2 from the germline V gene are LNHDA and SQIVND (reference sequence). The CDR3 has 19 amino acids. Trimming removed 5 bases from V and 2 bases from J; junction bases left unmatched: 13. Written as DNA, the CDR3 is TGTGCCAGTAGTCCGGGGACTAGCGGGAGGTATAAAGGAACCTACGAGCAGTACTTC. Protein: CASSPGTSGRYKGTYEQYF.

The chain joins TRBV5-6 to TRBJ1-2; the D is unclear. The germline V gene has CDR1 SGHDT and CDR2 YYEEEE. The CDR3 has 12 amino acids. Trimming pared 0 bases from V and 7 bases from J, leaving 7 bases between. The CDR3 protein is CASSLAGPGYTF. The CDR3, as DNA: TGTGCCAGCAGCTTGGCCGGTCCTGGCTACACCTTC.

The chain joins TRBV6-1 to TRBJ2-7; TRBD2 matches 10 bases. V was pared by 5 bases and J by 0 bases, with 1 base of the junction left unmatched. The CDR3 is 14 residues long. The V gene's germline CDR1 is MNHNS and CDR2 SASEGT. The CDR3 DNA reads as TGTGCCAGCAGTCAGCGGGAGGGCTCCTACGAGCAGTACTTC. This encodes CASSQREGSYEQYF.

This CDR3 reads CSVATSGHSYEQYF. Here the CDR3 DNA reads TGCAGCGTCGCTACTAGCGGCCATTCCTACGAGCAGTACTTC. The V call is TRBV29-1, the J call TRBJ2-7; TRBD2 aligns across 8 bases. The CDR3 is made up of 14 amino acids. In germline, CDR1 is SQVTM, CDR2 ANQGSEA. Unmatched junction bases numbered 8, after V lost 6 bases and J lost 1 base.

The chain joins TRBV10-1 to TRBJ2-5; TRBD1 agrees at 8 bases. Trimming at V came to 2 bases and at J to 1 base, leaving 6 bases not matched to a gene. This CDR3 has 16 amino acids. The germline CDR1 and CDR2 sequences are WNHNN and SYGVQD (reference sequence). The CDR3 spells CASSEGQGEGQETQYF. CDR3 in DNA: TGCGCCAGCAGTGAGGGACAGGGTGAAGGCCAAGAGACCCAGTACTTC.

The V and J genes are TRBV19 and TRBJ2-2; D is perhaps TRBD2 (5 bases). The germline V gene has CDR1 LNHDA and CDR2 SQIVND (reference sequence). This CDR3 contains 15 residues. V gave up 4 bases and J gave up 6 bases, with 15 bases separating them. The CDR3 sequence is CASSTDYYASGELFF. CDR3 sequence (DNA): TGTGCCAGTAGTACCGACTACTACGCCTCCGGGGAGCTGTTTTTT.

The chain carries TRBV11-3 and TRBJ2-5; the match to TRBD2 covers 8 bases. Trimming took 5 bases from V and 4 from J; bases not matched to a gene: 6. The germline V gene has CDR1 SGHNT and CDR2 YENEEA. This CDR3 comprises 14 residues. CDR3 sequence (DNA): TGTGCCAGCAGCCGCGGGGGGCAGGGAGAGACCCAGTACTTC. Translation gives CASSRGGQGETQYF.

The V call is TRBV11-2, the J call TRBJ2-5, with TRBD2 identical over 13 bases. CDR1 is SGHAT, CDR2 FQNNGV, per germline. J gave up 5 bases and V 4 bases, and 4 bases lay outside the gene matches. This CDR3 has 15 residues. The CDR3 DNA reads TGTGCCAGCAGCTATGGGACTAGCGGGATGGAGACCCAGTACTTC. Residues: CASSYGTSGMETQYF.

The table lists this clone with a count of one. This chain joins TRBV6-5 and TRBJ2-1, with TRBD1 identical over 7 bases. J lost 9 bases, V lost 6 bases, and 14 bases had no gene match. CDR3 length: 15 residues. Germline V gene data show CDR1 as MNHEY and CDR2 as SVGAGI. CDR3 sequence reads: CASSQTTGTVLEQFF. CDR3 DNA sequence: TGTGCCAGCAGCCAAACTACCGGGACAGTCCTTGAGCAGTTCTTC.

The CDR3 is CASSLGQGLPYEQYF. Here the CDR3 DNA reads TGTGCCAGCAGTTTAGGGCAGGGGCTTCCCTACGAGCAGTACTTC. The chain joins TRBV28 to TRBJ2-7, with D possibly being TRBD1 (6 bases). Germline V lookup: CDR1 MDHEN, CDR2 SYDVKM. CDR3 length equals 15 residues. With 2 bases removed from V and 2 bases from J, the gap between germline ends came to 13 bases. Filled out from reference TRBV28 and TRBJ2-7, the complete variable domain reads DVKVTQSSRYLVKRTGEKVFLECVQDMDHENMFWYRQDPGLGLRLIYFSYDVKMKEKGDIPEGYSVSREKKERFSLILESASTNQTSMYLCASSLGQGLPYEQYFGPGTRLTVT.

The CDR3 spells CASSLGGGRFNEQFF. CDR3 DNA sequence: TGTGCCAGCAGCTTAGGGGGCGGGAGGTTCAATGAGCAGTTCTTC. The gene calls are TRBV11-1 and TRBJ2-1, with TRBD2 identical over 8 bases. Germline CDR1 is SGHAT and CDR2 is FQDESV (reference sequence). Trimming took 1 base from V and 6 from J; bases not matched to a gene: 5. CDR3 size: 15 residues.

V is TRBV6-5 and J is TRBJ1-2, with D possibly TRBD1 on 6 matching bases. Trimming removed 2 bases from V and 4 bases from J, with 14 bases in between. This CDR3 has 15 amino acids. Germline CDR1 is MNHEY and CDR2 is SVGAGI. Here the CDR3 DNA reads TGTGCCAGCAGTTACCCCACGACAGGCGGCTATGGCTACACCTTC. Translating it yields CASSYPTTGGYGYTF.

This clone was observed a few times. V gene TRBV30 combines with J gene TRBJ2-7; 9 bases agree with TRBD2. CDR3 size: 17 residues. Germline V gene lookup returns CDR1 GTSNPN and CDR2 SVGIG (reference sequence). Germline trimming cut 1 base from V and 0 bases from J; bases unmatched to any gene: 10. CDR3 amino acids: CAWSGSSGRTGSYEQYF. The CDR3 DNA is TGTGCCTGGAGTGGGAGTAGCGGGAGAACGGGCTCCTACGAGCAGTACTTC.

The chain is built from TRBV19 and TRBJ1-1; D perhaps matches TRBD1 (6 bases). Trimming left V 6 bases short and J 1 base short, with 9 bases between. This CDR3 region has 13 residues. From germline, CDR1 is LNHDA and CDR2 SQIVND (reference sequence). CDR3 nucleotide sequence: TGTGCCAGTAGAATGACAGGGAACACTGAAGCTTTCTTT. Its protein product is CASRMTGNTEAFF.

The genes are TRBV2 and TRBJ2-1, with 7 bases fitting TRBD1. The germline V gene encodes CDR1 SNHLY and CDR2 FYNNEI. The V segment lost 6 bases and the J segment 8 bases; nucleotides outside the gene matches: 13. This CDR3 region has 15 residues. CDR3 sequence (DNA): TGTGCCAGCAGGAGGGGGCCTCAAACTAACCATGAGCAGTTCTTC. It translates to CASRRGPQTNHEQFF.

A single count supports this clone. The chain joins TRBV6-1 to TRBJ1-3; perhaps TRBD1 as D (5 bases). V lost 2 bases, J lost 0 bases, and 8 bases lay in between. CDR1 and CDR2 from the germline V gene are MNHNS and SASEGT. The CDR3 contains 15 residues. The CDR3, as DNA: TGTGCCAGCAGTGAACGGGGGGACTCTGGAAACACCATATATTTT. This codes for CASSERGDSGNTIYF.

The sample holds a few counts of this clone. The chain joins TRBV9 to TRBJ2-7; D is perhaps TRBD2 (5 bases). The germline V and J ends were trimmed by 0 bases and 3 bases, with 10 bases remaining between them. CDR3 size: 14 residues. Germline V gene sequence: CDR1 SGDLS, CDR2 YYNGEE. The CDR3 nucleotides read TGTGCCAGCAGCGTAGGGCAGACTATCTACGAGCAGTACTTC. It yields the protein CASSVGQTIYEQYF. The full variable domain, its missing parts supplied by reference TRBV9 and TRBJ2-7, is DSGVTQTPKHLITATGQRVTLRCSPRSGDLSVYWYQQSLDQGLQFLIQYYNGEERAKGNILERFSAQQFPDLHSELNLSSLELGDSALYFCASSVGQTIYEQYFGPGTRLTVT.

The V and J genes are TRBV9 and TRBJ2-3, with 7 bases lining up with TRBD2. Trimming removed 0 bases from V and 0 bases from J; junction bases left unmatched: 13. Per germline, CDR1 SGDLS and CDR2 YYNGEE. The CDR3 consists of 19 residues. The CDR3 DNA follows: TGTGCCAGCAGCGTAGAGGGGATTAGCGGGTTGGCCAGCACAGATACGCAGTATTTT. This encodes CASSVEGISGLASTDTQYF.

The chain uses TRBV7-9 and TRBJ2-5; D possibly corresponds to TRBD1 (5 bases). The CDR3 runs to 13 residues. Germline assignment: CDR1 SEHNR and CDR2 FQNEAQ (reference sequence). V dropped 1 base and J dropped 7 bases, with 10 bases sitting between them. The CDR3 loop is CASSLGTMGTQYF. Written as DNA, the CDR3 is TGTGCCAGCAGCTTAGGGACAATGGGGACCCAGTACTTC. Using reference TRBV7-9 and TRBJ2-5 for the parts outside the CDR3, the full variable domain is DTGVSQNPRHKITKRGQNVTFRCDPISEHNRLYWYRQTLGQGPEFLTYFQNEAQLEKSRLLSDRFSAERPKGSFSTLEIQRTEQGDSAMYLCASSLGTMGTQYFGPGTRLLVL.